The 26 T cell receptor beta chains below come from one sample, sequenced in a study of T cell repertoires in cytomegalovirus infection. TCRdb reprocessed the reads with MiXCR, giving one entry per CDR3 protein. Found here are roughly 500,000 distinct CDR3 sequences, roughly 42% of them singletons; the top ten hold about two fifths. Which antigens these TCRs recognize remains unknown. The source material was cultured PBMCs, sampled from culture after CMV antigen stimulation. The receptors stem from a human donor in good health (CMV status not recorded). Some clones in this sample may be carry-over from other donors' samples.

There are many counts of this clonotype. The rearrangement joins TRBV7-2 to TRBJ2-5; D gene ambiguous. CDR3 size: 14 residues. The germline gives CDR1 SGHTA, CDR2 FQGNSA. Trimming removed 5 bases from V and 5 bases from J, with 15 bases in between. In DNA, the CDR3 is TGTGCCAGCAGCCTCGTCCGGGCCGGGGAGACCCAGTACTTC. Amino acid sequence: CASSLVRAGETQYF.

This clonotype turned up a few times. The V and J genes are TRBV10-3 and TRBJ1-1, with D unresolved. Per the germline V gene, CDR1 is ENHRY and CDR2 is SYGVKD. This CDR3 comprises 14 residues. V dropped 1 base and J dropped 9 bases, with 15 bases sitting between them. The DNA for the CDR3 is TGTGCCATCAGTGAGTTGAAGAACCACGATAAAGCTTTCTTT. Amino acid sequence: CAISELKNHDKAFF.

The chain carries TRBV5-6 and TRBJ1-2; weak D call: TRBD1 (5 bases). From germline, CDR1 is SGHDT and CDR2 YYEEEE. The CDR3 is 10 residues long. The V end was cut by 4 bases, the J end by 13 bases, with 11 bases between. The CDR3 loop reads CASSLPGRTF. As DNA, the CDR3 is TGTGCCAGCAGCCTGCCGGGGCGCACCTTC.

CDR3 region: CASSRLAGVNEQFF. CDR3 DNA: TGTGCCAGTAGTAGACTAGCGGGAGTGAATGAGCAGTTCTTC. The genes are TRBV19 and TRBJ2-1, with 12 bases aligning to TRBD2. Germline V CDR1 and CDR2: LNHDA, SQIVND (reference sequence). V lost 4 bases, J lost 7 bases, and 2 bases stayed unmatched. CDR3 size: 14 residues.

This clonotype was recorded a few times. The rearrangement links TRBV7-2 to TRBJ2-3; 7 bases agree with TRBD2. The junction had 13 bases not matched to a gene; V was cut back by 5 bases and J by 8 bases. This CDR3 contains 15 residues. CDR1 SGHTA and CDR2 FQGNSA come from the germline V gene. Written as DNA, the CDR3 is TGTGCCAGCAGCCCGAACGAGGGTGGGAGGGGTACGCAGTATTTT. It encodes CASSPNEGGRGTQYF.

This chain joins TRBV11-2 and TRBJ2-6; no reliable D call. With 2 bases removed from V and 0 bases from J, the gap between germline ends came to 11 bases. The CDR3 spans 17 residues. CDR1 and CDR2 (germline): SGHAT, FQNNGV. The CDR3: CASSLMGQFSGANVLTF. Written as DNA, the CDR3 is TGTGCCAGCAGCTTAATGGGTCAGTTCTCTGGGGCCAACGTCCTGACTTTC.

This chain connects TRBV19 to TRBJ2-1; a weak D match, TRBD2 (6 bases). Germline CDR1 and CDR2: LNHDA and SQIVND (reference sequence). The CDR3 runs 14 residues. The V end was cut by 7 bases, the J end by 4 bases, with 14 bases between. CDR3 region: CASTNWGLYNEQFF. The CDR3 DNA is TGTGCCAGTACCAACTGGGGACTGTACAATGAGCAGTTCTTC.

This clonotype has just a few counts. The V gene is TRBV12-3 or TRBV12-4, the J gene TRBJ2-3; possible D gene TRBD1, 6 bases. CDR3 size: 13 residues. Trimming removed 8 bases from V and 6 bases from J, with 15 bases in between. The CDR3: CASSEGVRDTQYF. The CDR3 bases are TGTGCCAGCTCCGAGGGGGTGCGGGATACGCAGTATTTT.

This clonotype was picked up a small number of times. The rearrangement joins TRBV7-8 to TRBJ2-1; D gene uncertain. V was pared by 5 bases and J by 7 bases, with 12 bases between. Germline V gene data show CDR1 as SGHVS and CDR2 as FQNEAQ. The CDR3 is 13 amino acids. CDR3 coding DNA: TGTGCCAGCAGCCCTGGGCGGCGGAATGAGCAGTTCTTC. Translation: CASSPGRRNEQFF.

V gene TRBV5-6 combines with J gene TRBJ2-6; no reliable D call. Trimming pared 6 bases from V and 0 bases from J, leaving 10 bases between. The CDR3 runs 15 residues. Per the germline V gene, CDR1 is SGHDT and CDR2 is YYEEEE. For the CDR3, the DNA is TGTGCCAGCACTGGACGCAACTCTGGGGCCAACGTCCTGACTTTC. Translating gives CASTGRNSGANVLTF.

This chain uses TRBV7-9 with TRBJ1-2, with TRBD1 matching 9 bases. The germline V gene has CDR1 SEHNR and CDR2 FQNEAQ (reference sequence). Trimming removed 5 bases from V and 5 bases from J; junction bases left unmatched: 15. The length of the CDR3 is 17 residues. CDR3 loop: CASSHGELWTGDYGYTF. DNA of the CDR3: TGTGCCAGCAGCCACGGCGAGTTGTGGACAGGGGATTATGGCTACACCTTC.

This clonotype was picked up a small number of times. The rearrangement links TRBV7-2 to TRBJ2-5; no definite D call. There are 14 residues in the CDR3. CDR1 and CDR2 from the germline V gene are SGHTA and FQGNSA. Trimming cost V 1 base and J 1 base, with 7 bases left between them. The CDR3 here is CASSLGGLQETQYF. DNA for the CDR3: TGTGCCAGCAGCTTAGGCGGCCTCCAAGAGACCCAGTACTTC.

The rearrangement links TRBV5-6 to TRBJ2-3, with TRBD2 matching 11 bases. The CDR3 is made up of 17 amino acids. Losses at the gene ends were 1 base for V and 2 bases for J; bases not matched to a gene: 6. Germline loops: CDR1 SGHDT, CDR2 YYEEEE. CDR3 residues: CASSLRLAGGYTDTQYF. The CDR3 DNA reads as TGTGCCAGCAGCTTGAGGCTAGCGGGAGGATACACAGATACGCAGTATTTT. The variable domain in full, completed from reference TRBV5-6 and TRBJ2-3, reads DAGVTQSPTHLIKTRGQQVTLRCSPKSGHDTVSWYQQALGQGPQFIFQYYEEEERQRGNFPDRFSGHQFPNYSSELNVNALLLGDSALYLCASSLRLAGGYTDTQYFGPGTRLTVL.

The rearrangement links TRBV6-2 or TRBV6-3 to TRBJ1-5; no clear D gene. From germline, CDR1 is MNHEY and CDR2 SVGEGT. Trimming removed 5 bases from V and 10 bases from J, with 9 bases in between. This CDR3 has 11 amino acids. CDR3 protein: CASSRTGPQHF. The CDR3 DNA reads as TGTGCCAGCAGTCGGACTGGACCCCAGCATTTT.

The chain joins TRBV29-1 to TRBJ1-2; D is uncertain. CDR1 SQVTM and CDR2 ANQGSEA come from the germline V gene. The CDR3 covers 13 residues. Trimming removed 4 bases from V and 8 bases from J, with 17 bases in between. The CDR3 spells CSVGGKGPLGYTF. The CDR3 DNA is TGCAGCGTTGGGGGAAAAGGGCCGTTGGGCTACACCTTC. Drawing the rest from reference TRBV29-1 and TRBJ1-2, the complete variable domain is SAVISQKPSRDICQRGTSLTIQCQVDSQVTMMFWYRQQPGQSLTLIATANQGSEATYESGFVIDKFPISRPNLTFSTLTVSNMSPEDSSIYLCSVGGKGPLGYTFGSGTRLTVV.

This chain connects TRBV6-2 or TRBV6-3 to TRBJ2-1; D unresolved. Germline V gene sequence: CDR1 MNHEY, CDR2 SVGEGT. Trimming stripped 7 bases from V and 5 bases from J, with 18 bases between. This CDR3 has 15 residues. As DNA, the CDR3 is TGTGCCAGCACCCGGGCCCTGGCGGCCCACAATGAGCAGTTCTTC. It is translated as CASTRALAAHNEQFF.

This clonotype was detected only a few times. The chain carries TRBV7-2 and TRBJ2-2; 7 bases match TRBD1. J lost 1 base, V lost 1 base, and 0 bases had no gene match. This CDR3 contains 15 residues. Germline lookup yields CDR1 SGHTA and CDR2 FQGNSA. CDR3 sequence: CASSLGDRNTGELFF. CDR3 coding DNA: TGTGCCAGCAGCTTAGGGGACAGGAACACCGGGGAGCTGTTTTTT.

This clonotype was counted a few times. This chain links TRBV7-6 with TRBJ2-5, with unresolved D. CDR1 SGHVS and CDR2 FNYEAQ come from the germline V gene. The CDR3 totals 11 residues. With 5 bases removed from V and 3 bases from J, the gap between germline ends came to 4 bases. The CDR3 region is CASSHKETQYF. As DNA, the CDR3 is TGTGCCAGCAGCCATAAAGAGACCCAGTACTTC.

This clonotype was seen only a few times. The CDR3 nucleotides are TGTGCCAGCAGCCACGGGGGGGGGTCGGATGAGCAGTTCTTC. This sequence encodes CASSHGGGSDEQFF. The rearrangement links TRBV7-6 to TRBJ2-1, with 8 bases fitting TRBD2. Germline CDR1 and CDR2: SGHVS and FNYEAQ. The CDR3 totals 14 residues. After removal of 5 bases from V and 8 bases from J, the junction contained 8 bases not matched to a gene.

This clonotype came up a few times. The chain carries TRBV12-3 or TRBV12-4 and TRBJ2-3, with a weak D call TRBD2 (6 bases). Trimming removed 5 bases at V and 0 bases at J, with 9 bases between. This CDR3 is built from 14 residues. The CDR3 region has the DNA TGTGCCAGCAGTCGGAGCGGGAGCACAGATACGCAGTATTTT. Translated: CASSRSGSTDTQYF.

This clonotype was detected a few times. V usage is TRBV7-8 and J usage is TRBJ1-1; TRBD1 is a possible D gene (5 bases). Trimming shortened V by 0 bases and J by 9 bases, and 8 bases separated the two germline ends. The length of the CDR3 is 12 residues. Germline CDR1 SGHVS, CDR2 FQNEAQ. CDR3 DNA sequence: TGTGCCAGCAGCTTAGCGGCGGGACAAGCTTTCTTT. It encodes CASSLAAGQAFF.

The genes are TRBV28 and TRBJ1-6; 9 nucleotides line up with TRBD1. V lost 8 bases, J lost 0 bases, and 11 bases stayed unmatched. CDR3 size: 18 residues. CDR1 is MDHEN and CDR2 is SYDVKM in the germline V gene. In DNA form, the CDR3 reads TGTGCCAGCTACCCCGGGACAGGGATTAGCTCCTATAATTCACCCCTCCACTTT. It translates to CASYPGTGISSYNSPLHF.

The gene calls are TRBV12-3 or TRBV12-4 and TRBJ1-1, with TRBD1 identical over 7 bases. V shed 3 bases, J shed 1 base, and the junction held 2 bases outside the gene matches. This CDR3 has 14 residues. CDR3 DNA sequence: TGTGCCAGCAGTTTGAACAGGGGGAACACTGAAGCTTTCTTT. It encodes CASSLNRGNTEAFF.

This chain joins TRBV12-3 or TRBV12-4 and TRBJ1-1; 7 nucleotides match TRBD1. Trimming took 5 bases from V and 5 from J; bases not matched to a gene: 5. The CDR3 runs to 13 residues. The CDR3 is CASSPYRGTEAFF. For the CDR3, the DNA is TGTGCCAGCAGTCCCTACAGGGGAACTGAAGCTTTCTTT.

The V call is TRBV7-2, the J call TRBJ2-2; D might be TRBD1 or TRBD2, each matching 5 bases. This CDR3 has 18 amino acids. CDR1 SGHTA and CDR2 FQGNSA come from the germline V gene. The ends were cut back, 1 base at V and 2 bases at J, with 17 bases in the middle. This CDR3 reads CASSLVAATRGNTGELFF. Here the CDR3 DNA reads TGTGCCAGCAGCTTAGTAGCCGCCACTAGGGGAAACACCGGGGAGCTGTTTTTT.

This chain links TRBV7-2 with TRBJ1-5, with no clear D. The CDR3 has 14 amino acids. Trimming took 4 bases from V and 4 from J, leaving 11 bases between them. Germline lookup yields CDR1 SGHTA and CDR2 FQGNSA. The CDR3 coding sequence is TGTGCCAGCAGCTATAACACGATGAATCAGCCCCAGCATTTT. This codes for CASSYNTMNQPQHF.